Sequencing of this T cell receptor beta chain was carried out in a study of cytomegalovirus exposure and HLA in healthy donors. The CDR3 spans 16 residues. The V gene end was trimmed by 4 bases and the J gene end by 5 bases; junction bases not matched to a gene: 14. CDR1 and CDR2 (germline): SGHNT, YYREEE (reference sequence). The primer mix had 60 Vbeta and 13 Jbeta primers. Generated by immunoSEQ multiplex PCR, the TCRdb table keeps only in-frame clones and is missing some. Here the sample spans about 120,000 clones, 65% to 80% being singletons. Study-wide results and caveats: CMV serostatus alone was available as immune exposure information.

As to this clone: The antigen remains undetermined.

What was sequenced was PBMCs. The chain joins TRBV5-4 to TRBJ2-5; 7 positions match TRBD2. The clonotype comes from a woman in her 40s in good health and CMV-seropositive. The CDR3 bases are TGTGCCAGCAGCCGAGCCGCGGGGGTACGGGGGGAGACCCAGTACTTC. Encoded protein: CASSRAAGVRGETQYF.